The sample holds many counts of the clone carrying this T cell receptor beta chain. Its antigen is not known. This CDR3 spans 14 amino acids. Trimming left V 2 bases short and J 3 bases short, with 10 bases between. The germline V gene encodes CDR1 MDHEN and CDR2 SYDVKM. This sample is part of a study of regulatory T cells in long-lasting Graves disease. According to the study, TCR beta libraries were built with iRepertoire HTBI primers and CDR3-region Arm-PCR. TCRdb re-called the multiplex PCR reads with MiXCR, one entry per CDR3 protein. The data hold around 400,000 distinct CDR3 sequences, with less than 25% observed a single time. Stated time point: persistent/refractory GD, antithyroid drugs over 5 years with positive TRAb. The authors made the TCR library using RNA they extracted from PBMCs. Study-wide points: No thyroid tissue was studied; the work used peripheral blood only.

The specimen was peripheral blood mononuclear cells (PBMCs), collected when the disease was refractory, from a patient treated with antithyroid drugs. This clonotype was sampled from a female donor with Graves disease. This rearrangement joins TRBV28 to TRBJ1-2, with unresolved D. CDR3 DNA sequence: TGTGCCAGCAGTTTAGGGCTGAGGGACTATGGCTACACCTTC. Its translation: CASSLGLRDYGYTF.